This T cell receptor beta chain is drawn from a study of blood T cell repertoires in COVID-19. This CDR3 has 15 residues. The V segment lost 1 base and the J segment 4 bases; nucleotides outside the gene matches: 5. CDR1 SGHRS and CDR2 YFSETQ come from the germline V gene. TCRdb's table, derived via immunoSEQ multiplex PCR, lists solely in-frame clones and lacks some. The sample holds tens of thousands of clones; around 80% are singletons and the top ten take more than 10%. This sequence joins TRBV5-1 and TRBJ2-5; 9 bases line up with TRBD2. Sequences were obtained from peripheral blood. This clonotype was sampled from a human donor in a cohort sampled during active COVID-19. CDR3: CASSLSGGYRETQYF. The CDR3 DNA sequence: TGCGCCAGCAGCTTGAGCGGGGGGTATCGAGAGACCCAGTACTTC.